This TCR beta chain appears in the sequencing data of a study of blood T cells in healthy people across ages. Sample donors were healthy Caucasian individuals that came from Russia, aged roughly 6 to 95. Overall study findings and caveats: A conclusive naive versus antigen-experienced comparison was prevented by the unsorted PBMCs.

About this clonotype itself: Its target is not known.

Combining a sample-barcoded 5' primer with a J-beta primer mix, a second PCR ran for roughly 6 to 12 cycles. Each CDR3 protein is one row after TCRdb ran MiXCR on the 5' RACE reads. The table shows roughly 560,000 distinct CDR3 sequences, with 20% to 30% occurring only once. Trimming pared 0 bases from V and 0 bases from J, leaving 8 bases between. Germline assignment: CDR1 SGHRS and CDR2 YFSETQ. The CDR3 has 15 amino acids. The same sample was also studied in work on T cells of mothers and their children.

Source material: blood. The chain recombines TRBV5-1 with TRBJ2-3; D remains unclear. This sequence was found in a boy aged 5-17 years in good health. The CDR3 DNA reads as TGCGCCAGCAGCTTGGGATCTCCTAGCACAGATACGCAGTATTTT. Protein sequence: CASSLGSPSTDTQYF.